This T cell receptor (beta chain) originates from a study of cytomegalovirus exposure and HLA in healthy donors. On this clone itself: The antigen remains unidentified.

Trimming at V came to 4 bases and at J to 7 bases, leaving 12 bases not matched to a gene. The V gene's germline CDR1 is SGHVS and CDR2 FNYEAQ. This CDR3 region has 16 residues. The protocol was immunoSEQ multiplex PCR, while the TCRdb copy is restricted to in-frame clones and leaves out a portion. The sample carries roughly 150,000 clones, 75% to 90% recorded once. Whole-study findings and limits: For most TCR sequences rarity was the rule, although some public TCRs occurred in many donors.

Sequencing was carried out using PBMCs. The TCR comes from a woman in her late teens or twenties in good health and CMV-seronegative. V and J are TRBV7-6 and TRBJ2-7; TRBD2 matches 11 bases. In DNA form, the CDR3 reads TGTGCCAGCAGCTCGTGGGCACTAGCGGGAGTGTGGGAGCAGTACTTC. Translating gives CASSSWALAGVWEQYF.